A single sample is the source of the 7 T cell receptor beta chains below, sequenced in a study of T cells in Graves' hyperthyroidism and ophthalmopathy. It was RNA transcripts that yielded the amplified TCR beta CDR3 regions. A first-round RT-PCR of the TCR CDR3 used the HTBI primer set. From the multiplex PCR reads, TCRdb called clonotypes with MiXCR, one entry per CDR3 protein. The table records fewer than 900,000 distinct CDR3 sequences, around 20% of them present only once. The specimen sequenced was blood. These receptors all come from a woman aged 50 to 65 with Graves' hyperthyroidism that later progressed to Graves' ophthalmopathy.

This clonotype was recorded many times. The rearrangement joins TRBV5-1 to TRBJ1-1; D unclear. Trimming took off 0 bases at V and 5 bases at J, with 11 bases between the two ends. The CDR3 has 14 residues. Germline loops: CDR1 SGHRS, CDR2 YFSETQ. The CDR3 loop reads CASSLDKVDTEAFF. The CDR3 DNA sequence: TGCGCCAGCAGCTTGGATAAGGTTGATACTGAAGCTTTCTTT.

This clonotype was detected once. J is TRBJ2-5 and V is TRBV20-1; 13 bases align to TRBD2. CDR1 is DFQATT, CDR2 SNEGSKA, per germline (reference sequence). The CDR3 runs to 14 residues. V lost 3 bases to trimming and J lost 4 bases; unmatched junction nucleotides: 2. The CDR3 protein is CSASRTSGRETQYF. The CDR3 DNA sequence: TGCAGTGCTAGCCGGACTAGCGGGAGAGAGACCCAGTACTTC.

The gene calls are TRBV18 and TRBJ1-1; D perhaps matches TRBD1 (5 bases). The CDR3 has 17 residues. The V gene lost 5 bases and the J gene lost 0 bases, with 19 bases spanning the gap. Germline V CDR1 and CDR2: KGHSH, LQKENI. In nucleotides, the CDR3 is TGTGCCAGCTCATCCTTAGAGACAGAAGATTTGAACACTGAAGCTTTCTTT. Encoded protein: CASSSLETEDLNTEAFF.

This clonotype was seen only a few times. This sequence joins TRBV24-1 and TRBJ2-2; 8 bases match TRBD2. Germline CDR1 is KGHDR and CDR2 is SFDVKD. Losses at the gene ends were 7 bases for V and 0 bases for J; bases not matched to a gene: 12. CDR3 length equals 18 residues. The CDR3 DNA is TGTGCCACCAGCGCAAGTAAGCGGGAGAGCCCGAACACCGGGGAGCTGTTTTTT. Translated: CATSASKRESPNTGELFF.

Comments on this clonotype: The junction does not match germline at one end; this may be a read error. The rearrangement links TRBV6-2 or TRBV6-3 to TRBJ2-2; weak D call: TRBD2 (6 bases). Per germline, CDR1 MNHEY and CDR2 SVGEGT. There are 14 residues in the CDR3. The CDR3 loop reads CASRGSANTGGLFF. The DNA of the CDR3 is TGTGCCAGCAGGGGATCCGCGAACACCGGGGGGCTGTTTTTT.

The rearrangement uses TRBV15 and TRBJ1-5; D ambiguous. The length of the CDR3 is 16 residues. Germline V gives CDR1 LNHNV, CDR2 YYDKDF (reference sequence). Trimming pared 1 base from V and 0 bases from J, leaving 10 bases between. CDR3 nucleotide sequence: TGTGCCACCAGCAGAGGTCTAGAAACTAGCAATCAGCCCCAGCATTTT. This encodes CATSRGLETSNQPQHF.

This chain links TRBV19 with TRBJ2-7; no firm D call. CDR1 is LNHDA and CDR2 is SQIVND in the germline V gene (reference sequence). The CDR3 loop spans 14 amino acids. The V gene lost 5 bases and the J gene lost 3 bases, with 14 bases spanning the gap. The DNA for the CDR3 is TGTGCCAGTAGTCGACGGACGGAAATCTACGAGCAGTACTTC. Translation: CASSRRTEIYEQYF.